The rows below give T cell receptor beta chains drawn from one sample of a study of blood T cell repertoires in COVID-19. TCRdb's copy holds only in-frame clones and misses some; the assay was immunoSEQ multiplex PCR. This table has about 100,000 clones, around nine tenths appearing once. The sequenced sample consisted of peripheral blood. These receptors were obtained from a woman aged 50 to 65 with COVID-19, enrolled during active disease. Each CDR3 is given with its conserved first and last residue. Fields, in order: D gene, V gene, clone size, J gene, CDR3 protein, CDR3 DNA. The D gene is left open where the match is weak. Only some rows state a clone size, as once, few, many or a class for expanded clones.

d_gene: -; v_gene: TRBV15; abundance: -; j_gene: TRBJ1-2; CDR3aa: CATSTGVLYYTF; CDR3nt: TGTGCCACCAGCACAGGTGTGCTTTACTACACCTTC
d_gene: -; v_gene: TRBV4-3; abundance: once; j_gene: TRBJ1-2; CDR3aa: CASSQAHRMAANVYGYTF; CDR3nt: TGCGCCAGCAGCCAAGCCCACAGGATGGCGGCCAACGTCTATGGCTACACCTTC
d_gene: -; v_gene: TRBV18; abundance: -; j_gene: TRBJ1-2; CDR3aa: CASSPPGQGYGYTF; CDR3nt: TGTGCCAGCTCACCACCGGGACAAGGCTATGGCTACACCTTC
d_gene: TRBD1; v_gene: TRBV3-1/TRBV3-2; abundance: -; j_gene: TRBJ1-2; CDR3aa: CASSQDAPGGNYGYTF; CDR3nt: TGTGCCAGCAGCCAAGACGCCCCAGGGGGCAACTATGGCTACACCTTC
d_gene: -; v_gene: TRBV11-2; abundance: few; j_gene: TRBJ1-3; CDR3aa: CASSLAQGNTIYF; CDR3nt: TGTGCCAGCAGCTTAGCTCAGGGAAACACCATATATTTT
d_gene: -; v_gene: TRBV14; abundance: -; j_gene: TRBJ2-3; CDR3aa: CASSQLNVDTQYF; CDR3nt: TGTGCCAGCAGCCAACTAAATGTAGATACGCAGTATTTT
d_gene: -; v_gene: TRBV19; abundance: -; j_gene: TRBJ1-5; CDR3aa: CASSIGGASSNQPQHF; CDR3nt: TGTGCCAGTAGTATTGGTGGGGCATCAAGCAATCAGCCCCAGCATTTT
d_gene: -; v_gene: TRBV15; abundance: -; j_gene: TRBJ2-3; CDR3aa: CATSREEWYTQYF; CDR3nt: TGTGCCACCAGCAGAGAAGAGTGGTATACGCAGTATTTT
d_gene: -; v_gene: TRBV24-1; abundance: -; j_gene: TRBJ2-2; CDR3aa: CATSVSTGELFF; CDR3nt: TGTGCCACCAGTGTTAGCACCGGGGAGCTGTTTTTT
d_gene: -; v_gene: TRBV27; abundance: -; j_gene: TRBJ1-4; CDR3aa: CASSPFGGRGLFF; CDR3nt: TGTGCCAGCAGTCCATTTGGGGGCCGAGGACTGTTTTTT
d_gene: TRBD1; v_gene: TRBV19; abundance: -; j_gene: TRBJ2-6; CDR3aa: CASSRTGTVSGANVLTF; CDR3nt: TGTGCCAGTAGTAGGACAGGGACGGTCTCTGGGGCCAACGTCCTGACTTTC
d_gene: -; v_gene: TRBV10-2; abundance: -; j_gene: TRBJ1-6; CDR3aa: CASSESDSNSPLHF; CDR3nt: TGCGCCAGCAGTGAGTCAGACAGTAATTCACCCCTCCACTTT
d_gene: -; v_gene: TRBV28; abundance: -; j_gene: TRBJ1-3; CDR3aa: CASSSRQTSGNTIYF; CDR3nt: TGTGCCAGCAGTTCAAGACAGACGTCTGGAAACACCATATATTTT
d_gene: TRBD2; v_gene: TRBV7-9; abundance: -; j_gene: TRBJ2-7; CDR3aa: CASSLPIGGDEQYF; CDR3nt: TGTGCCAGCAGCTTACCCATTGGGGGGGACGAGCAGTACTTC
d_gene: TRBD2; v_gene: TRBV5-1; abundance: -; j_gene: TRBJ2-1; CDR3aa: CASSLGLAGVNEQFF; CDR3nt: TGCGCCAGCAGCTTGGGACTAGCGGGGGTTAATGAGCAGTTCTTC
d_gene: -; v_gene: TRBV19; abundance: -; j_gene: TRBJ2-3; CDR3aa: CASSLGLPTDTQYF; CDR3nt: TGTGCCAGTAGCCTTGGACTACCTACAGATACGCAGTATTTT
d_gene: TRBD2; v_gene: TRBV6-5; abundance: large; j_gene: TRBJ2-5; CDR3aa: CASSLLAGGPETQYF; CDR3nt: TGTGCCAGCAGTTTACTAGCGGGGGGGCCGGAGACCCAGTACTTC
d_gene: -; v_gene: TRBV18; abundance: -; j_gene: TRBJ1-2; CDR3aa: CASSPQAVNYGYTF; CDR3nt: TGTGCCAGCTCACCGCAGGCAGTTAACTATGGCTACACCTTC
d_gene: -; v_gene: TRBV28; abundance: -; j_gene: TRBJ2-7; CDR3aa: CASSFWAGLNEQYF; CDR3nt: TGTGCCAGCAGTTTTTGGGCAGGGCTCAACGAGCAGTACTTC
d_gene: -; v_gene: TRBV2; abundance: -; j_gene: TRBJ1-5; CDR3aa: CASSEDMGLGQPQHF; CDR3nt: TGTGCCAGCAGTGAAGATATGGGGCTAGGTCAGCCCCAGCATTTT
d_gene: TRBD1; v_gene: TRBV19; abundance: -; j_gene: TRBJ2-7; CDR3aa: CASSINRGYEQYF; CDR3nt: TGTGCCAGTAGTATTAACAGGGGCTACGAGCAGTACTTC
d_gene: TRBD1; v_gene: TRBV5-5; abundance: -; j_gene: TRBJ1-1; CDR3aa: CASSLQGALTEAFF; CDR3nt: TGTGCCAGCAGCTTGCAGGGGGCCCTCACTGAAGCTTTCTTT
d_gene: -; v_gene: TRBV5-6; abundance: -; j_gene: TRBJ2-2; CDR3aa: CASSFKLLTGELFF; CDR3nt: TGTGCCAGCAGCTTTAAACTGCTCACCGGGGAGCTGTTTTTT
d_gene: TRBD1; v_gene: TRBV5-3; abundance: -; j_gene: TRBJ2-5; CDR3aa: CARSPPGQGAETQYF; CDR3nt: TGTGCCAGAAGCCCACCCGGACAGGGGGCAGAGACCCAGTACTTC
d_gene: TRBD1; v_gene: TRBV15; abundance: -; j_gene: TRBJ2-4; CDR3aa: CATSRERVGGLAKNIQYF; CDR3nt: TGTGCCACCAGCAGAGAACGGGTAGGGGGCTTAGCCAAAAACATTCAGTACTTC
d_gene: -; v_gene: TRBV7-2; abundance: -; j_gene: TRBJ1-1; CDR3aa: CASSFGQRNTEAFF; CDR3nt: TGTGCCAGCAGTTTTGGACAGAGGAACACTGAAGCTTTCTTT
d_gene: TRBD1; v_gene: TRBV6-5; abundance: -; j_gene: TRBJ1-3; CDR3aa: CASSSGTVSGNTIYF; CDR3nt: TGTGCCAGCAGTTCCGGGACAGTCTCTGGAAACACCATATATTTT
d_gene: -; v_gene: TRBV7-2; abundance: -; j_gene: TRBJ1-2; CDR3aa: CASSLVGGDGYTF; CDR3nt: TGTGCCAGCAGCTTAGTGGGAGGGGATGGCTACACCTTC
d_gene: -; v_gene: TRBV19; abundance: -; j_gene: TRBJ1-2; CDR3aa: CASSPRTPGVRYGYTF; CDR3nt: TGTGCCAGTAGTCCGAGGACGCCCGGGGTTCGCTATGGCTACACCTTC
d_gene: -; v_gene: TRBV28; abundance: -; j_gene: TRBJ1-3; CDR3aa: CASTWDSVGNTIYF; CDR3nt: TGTGCCAGCACCTGGGACTCGGTCGGAAACACCATATATTTT
d_gene: TRBD2; v_gene: TRBV10-2; abundance: once; j_gene: TRBJ2-7; CDR3aa: CASSESFAGGIGEQYF; CDR3nt: TGCGCCAGCAGTGAGTCGTTTGCGGGGGGGATAGGCGAGCAGTACTTC
d_gene: -; v_gene: TRBV11-1; abundance: -; j_gene: TRBJ2-2; CDR3aa: CASSLALTENTGELFF; CDR3nt: TGTGCCAGCAGCTTAGCGCTAACCGAAAACACCGGGGAGCTGTTTTTT
d_gene: -; v_gene: TRBV11-2; abundance: -; j_gene: TRBJ2-3; CDR3aa: CASSLGVGGTDTQYF; CDR3nt: TGTGCCAGCAGCTTAGGGGTGGGGGGTACAGATACGCAGTATTTT
d_gene: TRBD2; v_gene: TRBV28; abundance: few; j_gene: TRBJ2-1; CDR3aa: CASSLSAGVRNEQFF; CDR3nt: TGTGCCAGCAGTTTATCAGCGGGGGTGAGGAATGAGCAGTTCTTC
d_gene: -; v_gene: TRBV3-1/TRBV3-2; abundance: -; j_gene: TRBJ1-2; CDR3aa: CASSLDRSDGYTF; CDR3nt: TGTGCCAGCAGCCTCGACAGAAGTGATGGCTACACCTTC
d_gene: -; v_gene: TRBV11-2; abundance: -; j_gene: TRBJ1-1; CDR3aa: CASSLPGSTEAFF; CDR3nt: TGTGCCAGCAGCTTACCCGGGAGCACTGAAGCTTTCTTT
d_gene: TRBD1; v_gene: TRBV18; abundance: -; j_gene: TRBJ1-1; CDR3aa: CASSQQGGNTEAFF; CDR3nt: TGTGCCAGCTCACAACAGGGGGGTAACACTGAAGCTTTCTTT
d_gene: TRBD2; v_gene: TRBV3-1/TRBV3-2; abundance: -; j_gene: TRBJ2-3; CDR3aa: CASSLTGGGNTDTQYF; CDR3nt: TGTGCCAGCAGCCTCACAGGCGGGGGGAACACAGATACGCAGTATTTT
d_gene: -; v_gene: TRBV5-1; abundance: -; j_gene: TRBJ1-1; CDR3aa: CASSIVESGRMNTEAFF; CDR3nt: TGCGCCAGCAGTATAGTAGAATCGGGAAGGATGAACACTGAAGCTTTCTTT
d_gene: -; v_gene: TRBV4-1; abundance: once; j_gene: TRBJ1-3; CDR3aa: CASSLDRGNTIYF; CDR3nt: TGCGCCAGCAGCCTCGACAGGGGAAACACCATATATTTT
d_gene: -; v_gene: TRBV19; abundance: few; j_gene: TRBJ1-1; CDR3aa: CASIRGGLETEAFF; CDR3nt: TGTGCCAGTATTCGGGGGGGGCTGGAGACTGAAGCTTTCTTT
d_gene: -; v_gene: TRBV20-1; abundance: -; j_gene: TRBJ1-2; CDR3aa: CSASNPGFNYGYTF; CDR3nt: TGCAGTGCTAGTAACCCCGGGTTTAACTATGGCTACACCTTC
d_gene: TRBD1; v_gene: TRBV5-1; abundance: -; j_gene: TRBJ1-4; CDR3aa: CASSPLEGAGEKLFF; CDR3nt: TGCGCCAGCAGCCCCCTGGAGGGGGCCGGAGAAAAACTGTTTTTT
d_gene: -; v_gene: TRBV5-8; abundance: -; j_gene: TRBJ1-3; CDR3aa: CASSLLPGAGGNTIYF; CDR3nt: TGTGCCAGCAGCCTCCTCCCAGGGGCTGGAGGAAACACCATATATTTT